One T cell receptor beta chain is described in this entry. The source of the sample is a study of cytomegalovirus exposure and HLA in healthy donors. Background on the study: Among fewer than 500 genotyped donors, around 82% fell in the Caucasian-associated ancestry cluster.

Germline lookup yields CDR1 SGHDN and CDR2 FVKESK. After removal of 6 bases from V and 1 base from J, the junction contained 10 bases not matched to a gene. The CDR3 runs to 16 residues. Vbeta (60) and Jbeta (13) primers were used in the PCR. Assay: immunoSEQ multiplex PCR; the TCRdb copy retains only in-frame clones and omits some. Its listing shows 150,000 to 250,000 clones. Sequencing used PBMCs. This clonotype originated in a boy younger than 18 in good health and CMV-seronegative. This chain links TRBV14 with TRBJ2-5; TRBD2 aligns across 8 bases. This chain's CDR3 is CASSRGRGALQETQYF. The CDR3 coding sequence is TGTGCCAGCAGTCGGGGGCGGGGGGCACTCCAAGAGACCCAGTACTTC.